This T cell receptor beta chain is drawn from a study of CD8 T cells in ankylosing spondylitis. General study points: Earlier studies detected some motif variants in reactive arthritis synovial fluid and blood. It was reported that disease-linked clones were significantly enriched in matched ankylosing spondylitis synovial fluid. Relatively scarce in peripheral blood, disease-linked clones were CD8+. One TCR beta motif, made up of about 8 highly homologous variants, appeared characteristic of ankylosing spondylitis blood.

Details on this clonotype: Its antigen remains unidentified.

V was clipped by 1 base and J by 2 bases, with 9 bases between them. The length of the CDR3 is 13 residues. The germline CDR1 and CDR2 sequences are DFQATT and SNEGSKA (reference sequence). Using its own MiXCR run on the 5' RACE reads, TCRdb lists one record per CDR3 protein. This sample has 300,000 to 350,000 distinct CDR3 sequences, with 11% found just once. Sequenced: blood, either unsorted or a sorted T cell fraction (not recorded which). This receptor was taken from a female donor with ankylosing spondylitis or in good health (not recorded which). The gene calls are TRBV20-1 and TRBJ2-7; D is perhaps TRBD2 (5 bases). The CDR3 sequence: CSARVPGTYEQYF. CDR3 DNA: TGCAGTGCTAGAGTACCGGGGACCTACGAGCAGTACTTC.